These 22 T cell receptor beta chains originate from one sample sequenced in a study of blood T cell repertoires in COVID-19. The data were produced by immunoSEQ multiplex PCR, yet TCRdb's version contains in-frame clones alone and is incomplete. The table includes some 200,000 clones, about 79% detected once. The sample comprised PBMCs or T cells enriched from blood (not recorded which). These receptors originate from a woman in her forties with acute COVID-19.

This chain uses TRBV2 with TRBJ1-2, with no clear D. The V gene lost 5 bases and the J gene lost 5 bases, with 9 bases spanning the gap. Germline V gives CDR1 SNHLY, CDR2 FYNNEI. The CDR3 spans 12 residues. The CDR3 DNA follows: TGTGCCAGCAGTCGCCGGTCTTATGGCTACACCTTC. Amino acid sequence: CASSRRSYGYTF.

This rearrangement joins TRBV5-4 to TRBJ2-3; D remains ambiguous. The germline gives CDR1 SGHNT, CDR2 YYREEE (reference sequence). V shed 5 bases and J shed 2 bases, with 3 bases lying between them. CDR3 length: 11 residues. CDR3 bases: TGTGCCAGCAGACACACAGATACGCAGTATTTT. This translates into CASRHTDTQYF.

The chain is built from TRBV6-5 and TRBJ1-4; perhaps TRBD1 as D (6 bases). The CDR3 totals 14 residues. V lost 5 bases and J 0 bases, leaving 7 bases between the germline ends. The germline V gene has CDR1 MNHEY and CDR2 SVGAGI. CDR3: CASSRQATNEKLFF. CDR3 bases: TGTGCCAGCAGTCGACAGGCAACTAATGAAAAACTGTTTTTT.

The V and J genes are TRBV7-9 and TRBJ2-7; D gene uncertain. The CDR3 loop spans 12 amino acids. The V gene's germline CDR1 is SEHNR and CDR2 FQNEAQ (reference sequence). The V gene lost 3 bases and the J gene lost 3 bases, with 6 bases spanning the gap. For the CDR3, the DNA is TGTGCCAGCAGCTTGAGAGGCTACGAGCAGTACTTC. Protein sequence: CASSLRGYEQYF.

The chain uses TRBV6-4 and TRBJ1-6; D is ambiguous. This CDR3 has 15 amino acids. CDR1 is MRHNA, CDR2 SNTAGT, per germline. The V end was cut by 8 bases, the J end by 6 bases, with 17 bases between. The CDR3 here is CASSEGGLGNSPLHF. CDR3 DNA sequence: TGTGCCAGCTCCGAGGGAGGTTTGGGTAATTCACCCCTCCACTTT.

Here the CDR3 DNA reads TGTGCCAGCTCGCCGGGAGGTGGCAATTCACCCCTCCACTTT. Amino acids: CASSPGGGNSPLHF. The V gene is TRBV7-2, the J gene TRBJ1-6; D remains unclear. V shed 8 bases and J shed 7 bases, with 15 bases lying between them. The CDR3 extends over 14 amino acids. Germline V lookup: CDR1 SGHTA, CDR2 FQGNSA.

This rearrangement joins TRBV24-1 to TRBJ1-2, with D tentatively TRBD1 (5 bases). The germline gives CDR1 KGHDR, CDR2 SFDVKD. The CDR3 is made up of 14 amino acids. The ends were cut back, 4 bases at V and 9 bases at J, with 17 bases in the middle. In DNA form, the CDR3 reads TGTGCCACCAGTGACCCTCAGGGCACCCCAAGCTACACCTTC. This encodes CATSDPQGTPSYTF.

The V gene is TRBV6-6, the J gene TRBJ2-7; D remains ambiguous. The CDR3 loop spans 12 amino acids. Deletions cut 4 bases from V and 3 bases from J, with 7 bases between. Germline V CDR1 and CDR2: MNHNY, SVGAGI (reference sequence). CDR3 residues: CASSSQNYEQYF. The CDR3 bases are TGTGCCAGCAGTTCACAAAACTACGAGCAGTACTTC.

The chain carries TRBV15 and TRBJ1-6; D may be TRBD1 (5 bases). CDR1 and CDR2 (germline): LNHNV, YYDKDF (reference sequence). CDR3 length: 13 amino acids. V was clipped by 1 base and J by 10 bases, with 8 bases between them. For the CDR3, the DNA is TGTGCCACCAGCAGAGGGAGGGGATCACCCCTCCACTTT. This encodes CATSRGRGSPLHF.

This clone appeared once. V gene TRBV19 combines with J gene TRBJ2-7, with D maybe TRBD2 (6 bases). Trimming removed 6 bases from V and 0 bases from J, with 12 bases in between. The CDR3 loop spans 14 amino acids. The germline V gene has CDR1 LNHDA and CDR2 SQIVND (reference sequence). CDR3 in amino acids: CASRPWGDSYEQYF. CDR3 DNA: TGTGCCAGTAGGCCCTGGGGGGACTCCTACGAGCAGTACTTC.

The chain recombines TRBV6-5 with TRBJ2-4, with D tentatively TRBD2 (5 bases). Germline V gene lookup returns CDR1 MNHEY and CDR2 SVGAGI. The CDR3 contains 13 residues. Trimming removed 9 bases at V and 3 bases at J, with 12 bases between. The CDR3 DNA follows: TGTGCCAGTTGGACGGGGAACAAAAACATTCAGTACTTC. Protein: CASWTGNKNIQYF.

The chain employs TRBV6-1 and TRBJ2-5; a weak D match, TRBD1 (5 bases). The germline gives CDR1 MNHNS, CDR2 SASEGT. There are 16 residues in the CDR3. The V gene lost 4 bases and the J gene lost 2 bases, with 17 bases spanning the gap. CDR3 region: CASSGWTLRAQETQYF. In DNA form, the CDR3 reads TGTGCCAGCAGTGGCTGGACACTCCGAGCGCAAGAGACCCAGTACTTC.

This rearrangement joins TRBV7-2 to TRBJ1-6, with D perhaps TRBD1 (5 bases). V dropped 1 base and J dropped 9 bases, with 13 bases sitting between them. From germline, CDR1 is SGHTA and CDR2 FQGNSA. This CDR3 spans 15 amino acids. The chain's CDR3 is CASSLGAVGVSPLHF. CDR3 DNA: TGTGCCAGCAGCTTAGGGGCGGTAGGGGTTTCACCCCTCCACTTT.

This clone appeared a few times. The V gene is TRBV5-8, the J gene TRBJ2-3; TRBD1 is a possible D gene (7 bases). Germline V gene sequence: CDR1 SGHTS, CDR2 YDEGEE. The CDR3 has 14 amino acids. The germline V and J ends were trimmed by 0 bases and 7 bases, with 12 bases remaining between them. The CDR3 DNA reads TGTGCCAGCAGCTTGGGACAGGGACTCTATACGCAGTATTTT. This translates into CASSLGQGLYTQYF. The entire variable domain, with the rest obtained from reference TRBV5-8 and TRBJ2-3, is as follows: EAGVTQSPTHLIKTRGQQATLRCSPISGHTSVYWYQQALGLGLQFLLWYDEGEERNRGNFPPRFSGRQFPNYSSELNVNALELEDSALYLCASSLGQGLYTQYFGPGTRLTVL.

The genes are TRBV7-2 and TRBJ2-2; D unclear. The CDR3 runs to 14 residues. CDR1 SGHTA and CDR2 FQGNSA come from the germline V gene. Trimming left V 1 base short and J 5 bases short, with 8 bases between. CDR3 sequence (DNA): TGTGCCAGCAGCTTAGTGGGCCAAACCGGGGAGCTGTTTTTT. This codes for CASSLVGQTGELFF.

In this sample, this clone turned up once. The chain uses TRBV28 and TRBJ1-6; a weak D match, TRBD1 (6 bases). The CDR3 is 15 residues long. Between the trimmed V and J ends, which lost 5 bases and 8 bases, there was a span of 16 bases. The germline CDR1 and CDR2 sequences are MDHEN and SYDVKM. CDR3 residues: CASSPPKGVDSPLHF. The CDR3 DNA is TGTGCCAGCAGTCCCCCTAAGGGGGTTGATTCACCCCTCCACTTT.

The J gene is TRBJ2-1, the V gene TRBV6-5; D possibly corresponds to TRBD1 (6 bases). The ends were cut back, 7 bases at V and 6 bases at J, with 13 bases in the middle. Germline V CDR1 and CDR2: MNHEY, SVGAGI. The CDR3 sequence is 13 residues long. The CDR3 sequence: CASILGQRNEQFF. The CDR3 DNA sequence: TGTGCCAGCATTCTAGGACAGCGCAATGAGCAGTTCTTC.

On this clone: Other DNA sequences in this sample translate to the same CDR3. The rearrangement joins TRBV7-9 to TRBJ1-3; tentative D call: TRBD1 (5 bases). Trimming cost V 4 bases and J 2 bases, with 9 bases left between them. Germline CDR1 is SEHNR and CDR2 is FQNEAQ (reference sequence). This CDR3 region has 14 residues. The CDR3 bases are TGTGCCAGCAGCTCCACAGGAGCTGGAAACACCATATATTTT. Encoded protein: CASSSTGAGNTIYF. Full variable domain (remainder filled in from reference TRBV7-9 and TRBJ1-3): DTGVSQNPRHKITKRGQNVTFRCDPISEHNRLYWYRQTLGQGPEFLTYFQNEAQLEKSRLLSDRFSAERPKGSFSTLEIQRTEQGDSAMYLCASSSTGAGNTIYFGEGSWLTVV.

The rearrangement uses TRBV2 and TRBJ1-6; D is unclear. CDR1 is SNHLY and CDR2 is FYNNEI in the germline V gene. V lost 5 bases, J lost 0 bases, and 8 bases lay in between. This CDR3 contains 15 residues. The CDR3 sequence is CASSPTSSYNSPLHF. For the CDR3, the DNA is TGTGCCAGCAGTCCAACGAGCTCCTATAATTCACCCCTCCACTTT.

The rearrangement uses TRBV28 and TRBJ2-7; 7 bases line up with TRBD2. CDR1 is MDHEN and CDR2 is SYDVKM in the germline V gene. This CDR3 has 15 residues. With V trimmed by 3 bases and J by 5 bases, 10 bases remained unmatched. This chain's CDR3 is CASSFSGEGPDEQYF. CDR3 coding DNA: TGTGCCAGCAGTTTTTCGGGGGAGGGCCCGGACGAGCAGTACTTC. Full variable domain (missing parts from reference TRBV28 and TRBJ2-7): DVKVTQSSRYLVKRTGEKVFLECVQDMDHENMFWYRQDPGLGLRLIYFSYDVKMKEKGDIPEGYSVSREKKERFSLILESASTNQTSMYLCASSFSGEGPDEQYFGPGTRLTVT.

V is TRBV6-5 and J is TRBJ1-6; D is undetermined. The V end lost 6 bases, the J end lost 7 bases, and 10 bases lay between the germline ends. The germline CDR1 and CDR2 sequences are MNHEY and SVGAGI. This CDR3 spans 13 amino acids. The CDR3 DNA is TGTGCCAGCAGCTACGGCAGAAATTCACCCCTCCACTTT. It specifies CASSYGRNSPLHF.

The DNA for the CDR3 is TGTGCCAGCAGCTTCCGGGAGGGCCTCACCGGGGAGCTGTTTTTT. Translation: CASSFREGLTGELFF. The chain uses TRBV7-6 and TRBJ2-2; TRBD2 aligns across 8 bases. Germline V lookup: CDR1 SGHVS, CDR2 FNYEAQ. This CDR3 comprises 15 residues. J gave up 4 bases and V 3 bases, and 4 bases lay outside the gene matches.